Shown below are 21 T cell receptor beta chains from a single sample sequenced in a study of post-analysis software for immune sequencing data. Broader study findings: Patients used about five TRBV segments, including TRBV5-6, TRBV5-1 and TRBV20-1, more often than controls.

For these TCRs, the target antigens are not known. Sequencing libraries made from TCR beta cDNA carried unique molecular identifiers. TCRdb itself ran the PCR reads through MiXCR, one entry per CDR3 protein. The table includes over 700,000 distinct CDR3 sequences, 30% detected once. Sequencing used blood. These receptors were taken from a girl aged 5-17 years with multiple sclerosis.

The chain links TRBV3-1 to TRBJ2-1, with D perhaps TRBD2 (5 bases). CDR1 and CDR2 (germline): LGHDT, YNNKEL (reference sequence). There are 15 residues in the CDR3. The V end was cut by 1 base, the J end by 3 bases, with 10 bases between. For the CDR3, the DNA is TGTGCCAGCAGCCAAGCACTAGGGAGCTACAATGAGCAGTTCTTC. Translating gives CASSQALGSYNEQFF.

This chain joins TRBV28 and TRBJ2-3; D gene uncertain. The CDR3 covers 14 residues. CDR1 MDHEN and CDR2 SYDVKM come from the germline V gene. V dropped 5 bases and J dropped 2 bases, with 11 bases sitting between them. CDR3 amino acids: CASSEGSYTDTQYF. CDR3 nucleotides: TGTGCCAGCAGTGAAGGCTCCTACACAGATACGCAGTATTTT.

This clonotype was detected many times. The V gene is TRBV10-3, the J gene TRBJ2-1; TRBD1 might be the D (5 bases). Germline V gene data show CDR1 as ENHRY and CDR2 as SYGVKD. Trimming shortened V by 4 bases and J by 5 bases, and 18 bases separated the two germline ends. This CDR3 contains 16 residues. DNA of the CDR3: TGTGCCATCAGTGGCCCCCAGACAGCGATAAACAATGAGCAGTTCTTC. Residues: CAISGPQTAINNEQFF.

V and J are TRBV20-1 and TRBJ2-3; D not resolved. The CDR3 sequence is 13 residues long. Trimming took off 3 bases at V and 0 bases at J, with 7 bases between the two ends. The germline V gene encodes CDR1 DFQATT and CDR2 SNEGSKA (reference sequence). The CDR3 nucleotides are TGCAGTGCTAGTAGTGACAGCACAGATACGCAGTATTTT. Protein sequence: CSASSDSTDTQYF.

This clonotype was seen many times. One end of the junction varies from germline; a read error may be responsible. The chain carries TRBV7-2 and TRBJ2-3; TRBD2 matches at 10 bases. This CDR3 comprises 17 residues. Germline V gives CDR1 SGHTA, CDR2 FQGNSA. The CDR3 nucleotides read TGTGCCAGCAGTTTAGCGGGAGGCCGTGGAAAAACAGATACGCAGTATTTT. It specifies CASSLAGGRGKTDTQYF.

This clonotype was found a few times. This sequence joins TRBV6-1 and TRBJ2-7; the D gene is possibly TRBD2 (6 bases). The CDR3 runs 15 residues. Per the germline V gene, CDR1 is MNHNS and CDR2 is SASEGT. Deletions cut 0 bases from V and 0 bases from J, with 9 bases between. The chain's CDR3 is CASSEARGTSYEQYF. CDR3 DNA: TGTGCCAGCAGTGAAGCGCGCGGGACCTCCTACGAGCAGTACTTC.

This clonotype showed up just a few times. The V call is TRBV7-8, the J call TRBJ2-1; 12 nucleotides agree with TRBD2. The CDR3 covers 17 residues. CDR1 and CDR2 from the germline V gene are SGHVS and FQNEAQ. The J segment lost 8 bases and the V segment lost 2 bases, leaving 10 bases of the junction unmatched. As DNA, the CDR3 is TGTGCCAGCAGCTTATTTGGGGCTAGCGGGAGGGCCTATGAGCAGTTCTTC. Its translation: CASSLFGASGRAYEQFF.

The gene calls are TRBV6-1 and TRBJ1-2; 9 nucleotides align to TRBD1. The CDR3 spans 15 residues. J gave up 6 bases and V 6 bases, and 11 bases lay outside the gene matches. Germline V lookup: CDR1 MNHNS, CDR2 SASEGT. The DNA for the CDR3 is TGTGCCAGCAGACTTGGACAGGGGAGTGTCGATGGCTACACCTTC. Translated: CASRLGQGSVDGYTF.

This clonotype was seen a handful of times. The rearrangement joins TRBV6-5 to TRBJ1-1, with D possibly being TRBD1 (6 bases). V was clipped by 10 bases and J by 2 bases, with 14 bases between them. The CDR3 consists of 13 residues. Germline CDR1 is MNHEY and CDR2 is SVGAGI. The CDR3 nucleotides read TGTGCCACACTGGGGGCCGCTAACACTGAAGCTTTCTTT. Protein product: CATLGAANTEAFF.

This clonotype was found a few times. The chain carries TRBV20-1 and TRBJ1-5, with 12 bases aligning to TRBD1. Trimming cost V 3 bases and J 1 base; bases outside gene matches: 4. This CDR3 comprises 16 residues. The germline V gene has CDR1 DFQATT and CDR2 SNEGSKA (reference sequence). The CDR3, as DNA: TGCAGTGCTAGGGGACAGGGGGCATGGAGCAATCAGCCCCAGCATTTT. It is translated as CSARGQGAWSNQPQHF.

This clonotype was counted only a few times. This rearrangement joins TRBV20-1 to TRBJ1-6; the D is unclear. The CDR3 length is 16 residues. Germline lookup yields CDR1 DFQATT and CDR2 SNEGSKA (reference sequence). Trimming stripped 6 bases from V and 9 bases from J, with 24 bases between. CDR3 protein: CSAIDRLGQVSSPLHF. Here the CDR3 DNA reads TGCAGTGCCATTGACCGCCTCGGGCAGGTCAGTTCACCCCTCCACTTT.

This clonotype was seen more than once but under ten times. The V gene is TRBV7-8, the J gene TRBJ2-7; 7 bases align to TRBD1. Germline CDR1 is SGHVS and CDR2 is FQNEAQ. V trimming: 5 bases; J trimming: 3 bases; junction bases outside the gene matches: 10. The CDR3 is 15 residues long. This chain's CDR3 is CASSGKTGELYEQYF. CDR3 in DNA: TGTGCCAGCAGCGGTAAAACAGGGGAACTCTACGAGCAGTACTTC.

This clonotype was observed a few times. V gene TRBV10-3 combines with J gene TRBJ2-3, with unresolved D. Trimming removed 3 bases from V and 1 base from J, with 11 bases in between. Germline V gene sequence: CDR1 ENHRY, CDR2 SYGVKD. There are 15 residues in the CDR3. The CDR3 here is CAISDESLRTDTQYF. The CDR3 bases are TGTGCCATCAGTGACGAGTCGTTACGCACAGATACGCAGTATTTT.

This clonotype was picked up a small number of times. The chain links TRBV5-5 to TRBJ1-2; D gene unclear. V lost 0 bases and J 1 base, leaving 7 bases between the germline ends. CDR3 size: 14 residues. Germline V gives CDR1 SGHKS, CDR2 YYEKEE (reference sequence). The CDR3 spells CASSLVRYNYGYTF. DNA for the CDR3: TGTGCCAGCAGCTTGGTCCGATATAACTATGGCTACACCTTC.

Details on this clonotype: Compared with germline, one end of the junction differs, possibly owing to a read error. The genes are TRBV10-3 and TRBJ1-2; D gene unclear. CDR3 length: 14 residues. CDR1 is ENHRY, CDR2 SYGVKD, per germline. CDR3: CAVSESSPNYGYTF. The CDR3 DNA reads TGTGCCGTCAGTGAGTCTTCCCCGAACTATGGCTACACCTTC.

This chain connects TRBV20-1 to TRBJ1-6, with 7 bases lining up with TRBD1. This CDR3 is built from 15 residues. Germline V gene lookup returns CDR1 DFQATT and CDR2 SNEGSKA (reference sequence). J was trimmed by 7 bases and V by 0 bases; bases with no gene match: 6. The CDR3 DNA reads as TGCAGTGCTAGAGATACGACAGGGATGAATTCACCCCTCCACTTT. Protein: CSARDTTGMNSPLHF.

The CDR3 loop is CSVPWGPYEQYF. CDR3 DNA sequence: TGCAGCGTCCCGTGGGGCCCCTACGAGCAGTACTTC. V usage is TRBV29-1 and J usage is TRBJ2-7; D possibly corresponds to TRBD1 (5 bases). Germline V gene sequence: CDR1 SQVTM, CDR2 ANQGSEA. This CDR3 region has 12 residues. V lost 6 bases and J 2 bases, leaving 11 bases between the germline ends.

The genes are TRBV25-1 and TRBJ2-1, with 8 nucleotides matching TRBD1. Germline-derived CDR1 and CDR2 are MGHDK and SYGVNS. The CDR3 loop spans 18 amino acids. The ends lost 3 bases at V and 4 bases at J; junction bases unmatched: 14. CDR3 sequence reads: CASSDSLPRTGTYNEQFF. Here the CDR3 DNA reads TGTGCCAGCAGTGATTCGTTGCCCCGGACAGGGACTTACAATGAGCAGTTCTTC.

The V call is TRBV20-1, the J call TRBJ2-7; no reliable D call. The germline gives CDR1 DFQATT, CDR2 SNEGSKA (reference sequence). V was cut by 3 bases and J by 2 bases, with 11 bases left in between. CDR3 length equals 13 residues. The CDR3 bases are TGCAGTGCTAGGTTCACACACACCTACGAGCAGTACTTC. Amino acid sequence: CSARFTHTYEQYF.

The chain carries TRBV29-1 and TRBJ2-3; D perhaps matches TRBD1 (6 bases). The germline V and J ends were trimmed by 6 bases and 4 bases, with 20 bases remaining between them. The CDR3 spans 15 residues. CDR1 is SQVTM and CDR2 is ANQGSEA in the germline V gene. CDR3 DNA: TGCAGCGTAGCCCGGGACATCGGTTTGGCAGATACGCAGTATTTT. Translated, it gives CSVARDIGLADTQYF.

This clonotype was seen a handful of times. V is TRBV27 and J is TRBJ2-1, with 9 nucleotides matching TRBD2. Germline V CDR1 and CDR2: MNHEY, SMNVEV (reference sequence). With 5 bases clipped from V and 4 bases from J, the junction kept 9 bases outside the gene matches. This CDR3 comprises 16 residues. CDR3 sequence (DNA): TGTGCCAGCAGTAGATCCGGGACTAGCATGTACAATGAGCAGTTCTTC. Translation: CASSRSGTSMYNEQFF.